These 25 T cell receptor beta chains were sequenced from one sample in a study of T-cell memory formation after mild COVID-19. Each CDR3 protein gets one entry after TCRdb re-called the 5' RACE reads with MiXCR. The repertoire holds roughly 550,000 distinct CDR3 sequences, with just over 20% as singletons. Sequenced material: PBMCs or a T cell subset sorted from them (not recorded which). These receptors originate from an adult woman who had mild COVID-19 (a few samples of this study predate the infection). Cell type and time point are not known.

The V gene is TRBV12-3 or TRBV12-4, the J gene TRBJ2-7; D could derive from TRBD1 or TRBD2 (5 bases each). With 6 bases removed from V and 1 base from J, the gap between germline ends came to 13 bases. The CDR3 runs to 14 residues. The CDR3: CASSYRGESYEQYF. For the CDR3, the DNA is TGTGCCAGCAGCTACCGAGGGGAATCCTACGAGCAGTACTTC.

The chain uses TRBV12-3 or TRBV12-4 and TRBJ2-7, with a tentative D call TRBD2 (6 bases). The ends were cut back, 0 bases at V and 0 bases at J, with 21 bases in the middle. The CDR3 has 19 amino acids. DNA for the CDR3: TGTGCCAGCAGTTTAGCGAGGGCGGGGCAGCGGGTCTACTCCTACGAGCAGTACTTC. This encodes CASSLARAGQRVYSYEQYF.

The CDR3 nucleotides read TGTGCCAGCTCACCACCGGGCAGTTTATCTAGCACAGATACGCAGTATTTT. Encoded protein: CASSPPGSLSSTDTQYF. The chain employs TRBV18 and TRBJ2-3; no firm D call. The V end was cut by 0 bases, the J end by 0 bases, with 13 bases between. Germline CDR1 KGHSH, CDR2 LQKENI. This CDR3 is 17 amino acids long.

The CDR3 loop is CAWSVLEGQPQHF. CDR3 sequence (DNA): TGTGCCTGGAGTGTACTGGAGGGGCAGCCCCAGCATTTT. The V call is TRBV30, the J call TRBJ1-5; a weak D match, TRBD1 (5 bases). CDR3 length: 13 amino acids. Per the germline V gene, CDR1 is GTSNPN and CDR2 is SVGIG (reference sequence). Trimming shortened V by 0 bases and J by 7 bases, and 10 bases separated the two germline ends.

The V and J genes are TRBV6-5 and TRBJ2-1; 11 bases are shared with TRBD2. CDR1 and CDR2 (germline): MNHEY, SVGAGI. The CDR3 consists of 15 residues. V shed 5 bases, J shed 8 bases, and the junction held 8 bases outside the gene matches. CDR3 amino acids: CASSLSGREGDEQFF. CDR3 in DNA: TGTGCCAGCAGTCTTAGCGGGAGGGAGGGCGATGAGCAGTTCTTC.

This clonotype was detected ten times or more. The chain links TRBV7-9 to TRBJ2-5; the D is unclear. The CDR3 sequence is 12 residues long. Trimming removed 11 bases from V and 2 bases from J, with 12 bases in between. CDR1 is SEHNR, CDR2 FQNEAQ, per germline (reference sequence). The CDR3 region is CAGASAQETQYF. CDR3 DNA: TGTGCCGGAGCGAGTGCTCAAGAGACCCAGTACTTC.

The rearrangement uses TRBV5-1 and TRBJ1-6; D not resolved. Germline CDR1 SGHRS, CDR2 YFSETQ. The CDR3 has 16 residues. Trimming stripped 0 bases from V and 8 bases from J, with 15 bases between. CDR3 in amino acids: CASSLAGISMDSPLHF. CDR3 nucleotides: TGCGCCAGCAGCTTGGCTGGGATATCAATGGATTCACCCCTCCACTTT.

The chain has TRBV7-9 and TRBJ2-7; D gene ambiguous. Deletions cut 6 bases from V and 3 bases from J, with 12 bases between. In germline, CDR1 is SEHNR, CDR2 FQNEAQ (reference sequence). The CDR3 extends over 13 amino acids. CDR3 protein: CASRRIGVYEQYF. CDR3 coding DNA: TGTGCCAGCAGGAGGATCGGCGTCTACGAGCAGTACTTC.

This clonotype was seen repeatedly, ten times or more. This chain's CDR3 is CASSFNPITGELFF. In nucleotides, the CDR3 is TGTGCCAGCAGCTTCAACCCCATCACCGGGGAGCTGTTTTTT. The chain uses TRBV7-2 and TRBJ2-2; no clear D. Per germline, CDR1 SGHTA and CDR2 FQGNSA. Trimming removed 3 bases at V and 4 bases at J, with 9 bases between. The CDR3 has 14 amino acids.

The chain has TRBV20-1 and TRBJ2-1; TRBD2 aligns across 9 bases. The junction had 26 bases not matched to a gene; V was cut back by 2 bases and J by 6 bases. Germline CDR1 DFQATT, CDR2 SNEGSKA (reference sequence). CDR3 length equals 21 residues. CDR3 DNA: TGCAGTGCTAGATCCTCCCTGGCGGGGGGGGACTTGACTCTACACTTCAATGAGCAGTTCTTC. Encoded protein: CSARSSLAGGDLTLHFNEQFF.

The table lists this clonotype with a few counts. This chain links TRBV27 with TRBJ2-1; 11 nucleotides align to TRBD1. Germline lookup yields CDR1 MNHEY and CDR2 SMNVEV (reference sequence). The CDR3 sequence is 15 residues long. The V and J ends lost 6 bases and 3 bases, in that order; junction bases with no gene match: 4. CDR3: CASRTGTGGYNEQFF. In DNA form, the CDR3 reads TGTGCCAGCAGGACCGGGACAGGGGGCTACAATGAGCAGTTCTTC.

This clonotype was observed a few times. The CDR3 DNA sequence: TGCAGTGCTACCCCGCGGGAGGGCCTGGGCAATGAGCAGTTCTTC. This encodes CSATPREGLGNEQFF. The chain has TRBV20-1 and TRBJ2-1; 9 bases are shared with TRBD2. Losses at the gene ends were 4 bases for V and 6 bases for J; bases not matched to a gene: 10. The CDR3 consists of 15 residues. The V gene's germline CDR1 is DFQATT and CDR2 SNEGSKA (reference sequence).

The chain has TRBV21-1 and TRBJ2-2; TRBD1, the table's D call, was not compared with the DNA. TRBV21-1 is marked as a pseudogene. The CDR3 covers 17 residues. DNA for the CDR3: TGTGCCAGCAGCTCCGGGCGAGACAGGGAAAATAGCGGGGAGCTGTTTTTT. This sequence encodes CASSSGRDRENSGELFF.

This clonotype occurred a few times. The chain links TRBV15 to TRBJ2-5; D remains ambiguous. V shed 3 bases and J shed 3 bases, with 5 bases lying between them. Germline assignment: CDR1 LNHNV and CDR2 YYDKDF (reference sequence). The CDR3 contains 12 residues. CDR3 protein: CATSSSEETQYF. CDR3 sequence (DNA): TGTGCCACCAGCAGTTCAGAAGAGACCCAGTACTTC.

Here the CDR3 reads CASSLTPGSGYEQYF. The CDR3 nucleotides are TGTGCCAGCAGCTTAACGCCAGGCTCCGGTTACGAGCAGTACTTC. The J gene is TRBJ2-7, the V gene TRBV7-3; D call uncertain. Germline-derived CDR1 and CDR2 are SGHTA and FQGTGA. This CDR3 comprises 15 residues. The germline V and J ends were trimmed by 0 bases and 4 bases, with 13 bases remaining between them.

This sequence joins TRBV20-1 and TRBJ2-7; 7 positions match TRBD1. From germline, CDR1 is DFQATT and CDR2 SNEGSKA (reference sequence). The CDR3 runs 14 residues. V lost 6 bases and J lost 0; bases outside the gene matches: 8. This chain's CDR3 is CSARKGTASYEQYF. CDR3 coding DNA: TGCAGTGCCAGGAAGGGGACAGCCTCCTACGAGCAGTACTTC.

The gene calls are TRBV15 and TRBJ1-2; TRBD1 agrees at 9 bases. The ends lost 3 bases at V and 6 bases at J; junction bases unmatched: 11. This CDR3 has 16 amino acids. CDR1 and CDR2 from the germline V gene are LNHNV and YYDKDF (reference sequence). The chain's CDR3 is CATSSKFGQGMDGYTF. The DNA of the CDR3 is TGTGCCACCAGCAGTAAGTTTGGACAGGGGATGGATGGCTACACCTTC.

The rearrangement links TRBV19 to TRBJ1-2, with TRBD1 matching over 8 bases. This CDR3 spans 13 amino acids. Trimming removed 7 bases from V and 6 bases from J; junction bases left unmatched: 7. Germline values: CDR1 LNHDA, CDR2 SQIVND (reference sequence). CDR3 nucleotides: TGTGCCAGTATCCGACAGGGGACGAATGGCTACACCTTC. It yields the protein CASIRQGTNGYTF.

In this sample, this clonotype turned up a few times. This chain connects TRBV6-5 to TRBJ1-6; the D is unclear. Trimming removed 6 bases from V and 13 bases from J, with 19 bases in between. CDR1 is MNHEY and CDR2 is SVGAGI in the germline V gene. The CDR3 runs 14 residues. The CDR3 loop reads CASSPSLEGLPLHF. CDR3 nucleotide sequence: TGTGCCAGCAGCCCCTCGTTGGAGGGCCTTCCCCTCCACTTT.

There are a few counts of this clonotype. CDR3 DNA sequence: TGCGCCAGCAGCTTGGAGGCAGGGATGCACACCATATATTTT. This sequence encodes CASSLEAGMHTIYF. The genes are TRBV5-1 and TRBJ1-3; a possible D gene is TRBD1 (5 bases). Trimming took 0 bases from V and 8 from J, leaving 12 bases between them. The CDR3 is 14 amino acids. Germline CDR1 and CDR2: SGHRS and YFSETQ.

The genes are TRBV19 and TRBJ2-1, with D possibly matching TRBD1 (6 bases). From germline, CDR1 is LNHDA and CDR2 SQIVND (reference sequence). The CDR3 consists of 15 residues. V shed 1 base and J shed 6 bases, with 13 bases lying between them. In nucleotides, the CDR3 is TGTGCCAGTAGTATAGTTCAACAGGGAAGCAATGAGCAGTTCTTC. This sequence encodes CASSIVQQGSNEQFF.

This chain connects TRBV20-1 to TRBJ2-5, with D uncertain. The germline CDR1 and CDR2 sequences are DFQATT and SNEGSKA (reference sequence). CDR3 size: 14 residues. V was trimmed by 0 bases and J by 4 bases, leaving 12 bases between them. CDR3: CSARDTALGETQYF. CDR3 in DNA: TGCAGTGCTAGAGATACAGCTTTGGGAGAGACCCAGTACTTC.

V usage is TRBV12-3 or TRBV12-4 and J usage is TRBJ2-2; 8 bases align to TRBD1. V lost 8 bases and J lost 6; bases outside the gene matches: 14. There are 16 residues in the CDR3. CDR3 region: CASSAERTGFSGELFF. The CDR3 DNA reads as TGTGCCAGCTCCGCAGAGAGGACAGGGTTTTCCGGGGAGCTGTTTTTT.

This chain connects TRBV24-1 to TRBJ2-5; 12 bases are a match to TRBD2. The CDR3 covers 17 residues. Germline CDR1 KGHDR, CDR2 SFDVKD. V trimming: 4 bases; J trimming: 5 bases; junction bases outside the gene matches: 10. The CDR3 DNA reads TGTGCCACCAGTGACTCGGGACTAGCGGGTAGCGCGGAGACCCAGTACTTC. It encodes CATSDSGLAGSAETQYF.

This clonotype turned up a few times. The chain links TRBV5-1 to TRBJ1-2; D unresolved. Germline CDR1 is SGHRS and CDR2 is YFSETQ. Trimming took 4 bases from V and 8 from J, leaving 15 bases between them. This CDR3 comprises 13 residues. The CDR3, as DNA: TGCGCCAGCAGCCCCCTAGCAGGCGGCGGCTACACCTTC. Amino acid sequence: CASSPLAGGGYTF.